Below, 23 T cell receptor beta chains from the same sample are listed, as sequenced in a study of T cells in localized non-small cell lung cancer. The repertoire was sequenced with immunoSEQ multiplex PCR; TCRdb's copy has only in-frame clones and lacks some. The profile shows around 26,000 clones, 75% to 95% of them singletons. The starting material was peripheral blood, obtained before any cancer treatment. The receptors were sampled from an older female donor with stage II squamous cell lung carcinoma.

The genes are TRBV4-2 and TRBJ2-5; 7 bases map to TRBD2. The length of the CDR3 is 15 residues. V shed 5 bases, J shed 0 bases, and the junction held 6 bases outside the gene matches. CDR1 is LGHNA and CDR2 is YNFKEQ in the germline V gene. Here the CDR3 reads CASSLRRGDQETQYF. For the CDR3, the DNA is TGTGCCAGCAGCTTGCGCCGGGGGGACCAAGAGACCCAGTACTTC.

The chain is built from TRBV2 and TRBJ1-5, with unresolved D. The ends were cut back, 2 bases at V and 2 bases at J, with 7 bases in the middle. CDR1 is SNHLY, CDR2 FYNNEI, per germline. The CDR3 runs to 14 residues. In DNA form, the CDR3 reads TGTGCCAGCAGTGAATGGAGGGGCAATCAGCCCCAGCATTTT. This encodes CASSEWRGNQPQHF.

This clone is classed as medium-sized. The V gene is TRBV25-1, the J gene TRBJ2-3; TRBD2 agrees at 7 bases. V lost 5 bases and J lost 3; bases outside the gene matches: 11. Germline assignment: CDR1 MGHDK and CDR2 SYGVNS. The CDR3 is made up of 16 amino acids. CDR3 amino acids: CASSSLIGTTTDTQYF. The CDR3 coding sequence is TGTGCCAGCAGTTCCCTGATTGGGACTACTACAGATACGCAGTATTTT.

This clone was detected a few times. This CDR3 reads CSVEDRVAGHLNEQYF. For the CDR3, the DNA is TGCAGCGTTGAAGATCGGGTAGCGGGGCACCTCAACGAGCAGTACTTC. The chain recombines TRBV29-1 with TRBJ2-7; 8 bases are shared with TRBD2. The CDR3 is made up of 16 amino acids. V gave up 0 bases and J gave up 5 bases; unmatched junction bases: 12. The germline CDR1 and CDR2 sequences are SQVTM and ANQGSEA.

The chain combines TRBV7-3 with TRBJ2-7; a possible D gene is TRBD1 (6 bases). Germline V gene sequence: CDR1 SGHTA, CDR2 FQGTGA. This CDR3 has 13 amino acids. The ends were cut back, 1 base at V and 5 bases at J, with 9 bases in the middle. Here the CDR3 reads CASSLIWGHEQYF. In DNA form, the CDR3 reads TGTGCCAGCAGCTTAATCTGGGGGCACGAGCAGTACTTC.

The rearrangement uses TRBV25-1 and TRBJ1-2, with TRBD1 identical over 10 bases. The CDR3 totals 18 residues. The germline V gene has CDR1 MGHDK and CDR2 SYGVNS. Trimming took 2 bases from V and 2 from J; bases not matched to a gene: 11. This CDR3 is CASSELGQGPRGNYGYTF. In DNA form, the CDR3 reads TGTGCCAGCAGTGAACTGGGACAGGGGCCCCGGGGGAACTATGGCTACACCTTC.

CDR3 loop: CASSQPQGAGSGNTIYF. DNA for the CDR3: TGTGCCAGCAGCCAACCACAGGGGGCTGGCTCTGGAAACACCATATATTTT. The genes are TRBV4-2 and TRBJ1-3, with 9 bases aligning to TRBD1. J gave up 0 bases and V 2 bases, and 5 bases lay outside the gene matches. Germline V gene sequence: CDR1 LGHNA, CDR2 YNFKEQ. The CDR3 consists of 17 residues.

The CDR3 loop reads CAIRGTSVYNEQFF. The CDR3 DNA is TGTGCCATCAGGGGGACTAGCGTCTACAATGAGCAGTTCTTC. This chain connects TRBV10-3 to TRBJ2-1; 10 positions match TRBD2. V shed 6 bases and J 3 bases; nucleotides not matched to a gene: 2. Germline V gives CDR1 ENHRY, CDR2 SYGVKD. This CDR3 spans 14 amino acids.

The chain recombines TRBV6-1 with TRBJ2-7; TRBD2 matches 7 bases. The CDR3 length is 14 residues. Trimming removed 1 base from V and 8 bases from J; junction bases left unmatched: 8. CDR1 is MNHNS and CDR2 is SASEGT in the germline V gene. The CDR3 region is CASSEGPWEGKQYF. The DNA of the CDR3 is TGTGCCAGCAGTGAAGGGCCCTGGGAGGGGAAGCAGTACTTC.

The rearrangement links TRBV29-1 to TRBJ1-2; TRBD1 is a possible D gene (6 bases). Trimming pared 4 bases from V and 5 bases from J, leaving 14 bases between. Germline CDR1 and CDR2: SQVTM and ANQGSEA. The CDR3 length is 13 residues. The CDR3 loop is CSVGGGQGYGYTF. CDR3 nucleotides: TGCAGCGTTGGCGGGGGGCAGGGTTATGGCTACACCTTC.

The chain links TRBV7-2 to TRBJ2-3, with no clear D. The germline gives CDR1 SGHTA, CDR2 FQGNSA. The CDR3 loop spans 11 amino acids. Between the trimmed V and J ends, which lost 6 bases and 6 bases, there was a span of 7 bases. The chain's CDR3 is CASSSTDTQYF. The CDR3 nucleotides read TGTGCCAGCAGTTCCACGGATACGCAGTATTTT.

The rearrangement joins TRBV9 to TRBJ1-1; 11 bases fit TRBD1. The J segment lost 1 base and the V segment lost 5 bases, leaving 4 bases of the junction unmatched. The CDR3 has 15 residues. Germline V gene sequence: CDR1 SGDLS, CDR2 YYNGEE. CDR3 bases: TGTGCCAGCAGTTGGACAGGGGGCGCGAACACTGAAGCTTTCTTT. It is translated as CASSWTGGANTEAFF.

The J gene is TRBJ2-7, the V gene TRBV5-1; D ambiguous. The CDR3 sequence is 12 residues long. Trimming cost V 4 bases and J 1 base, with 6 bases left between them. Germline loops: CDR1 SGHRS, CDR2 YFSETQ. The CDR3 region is CASSQSSYEQYF. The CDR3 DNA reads TGCGCCAGCAGCCAATCTTCCTACGAGCAGTACTTC.

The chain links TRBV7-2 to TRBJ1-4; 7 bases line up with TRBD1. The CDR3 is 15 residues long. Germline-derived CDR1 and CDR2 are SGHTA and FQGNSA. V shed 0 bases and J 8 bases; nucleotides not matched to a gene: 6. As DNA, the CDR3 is TGTGCCAGCAGCTTAGCGGGCGGGACAGAGGAAAAACTGTTTTTT. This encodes CASSLAGGTEEKLFF.

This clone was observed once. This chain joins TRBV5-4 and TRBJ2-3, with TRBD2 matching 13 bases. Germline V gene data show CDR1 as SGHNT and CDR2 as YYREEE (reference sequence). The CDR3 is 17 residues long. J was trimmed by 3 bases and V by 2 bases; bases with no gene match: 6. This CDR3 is CASSFSGTSGATDTQYF. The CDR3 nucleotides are TGTGCCAGCAGCTTTTCTGGGACTAGCGGGGCGACAGATACGCAGTATTTT. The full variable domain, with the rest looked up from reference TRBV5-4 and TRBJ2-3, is ETGVTQSPTHLIKTRGQQVTLRCSSQSGHNTVSWYQQALGQGPQFIFQYYREEENGRGNFPPRFSGLQFPNYSSELNVNALELDDSALYLCASSFSGTSGATDTQYFGPGTRLTVL.

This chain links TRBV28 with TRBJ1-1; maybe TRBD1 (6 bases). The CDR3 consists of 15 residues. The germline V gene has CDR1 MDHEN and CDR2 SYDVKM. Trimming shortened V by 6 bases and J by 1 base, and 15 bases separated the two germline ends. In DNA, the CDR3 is TGTGCCAGCAGCTTGCCCACAGGGAGGAACACTGAAGCTTTCTTT. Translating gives CASSLPTGRNTEAFF.

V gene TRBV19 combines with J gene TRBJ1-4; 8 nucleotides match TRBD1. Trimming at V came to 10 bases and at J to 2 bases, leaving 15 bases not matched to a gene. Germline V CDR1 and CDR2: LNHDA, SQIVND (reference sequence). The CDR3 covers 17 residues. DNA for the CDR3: TGTGCCACCGCATTCGTTCAGGGGGCTCTCACTAATGAAAAACTGTTTTTT. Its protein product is CATAFVQGALTNEKLFF.

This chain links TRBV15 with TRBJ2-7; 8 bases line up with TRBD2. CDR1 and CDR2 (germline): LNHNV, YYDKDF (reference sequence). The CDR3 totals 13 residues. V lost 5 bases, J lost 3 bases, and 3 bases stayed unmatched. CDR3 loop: CATSGAGVYEQYF. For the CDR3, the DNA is TGTGCCACCAGCGGAGCGGGAGTCTACGAGCAGTACTTC.

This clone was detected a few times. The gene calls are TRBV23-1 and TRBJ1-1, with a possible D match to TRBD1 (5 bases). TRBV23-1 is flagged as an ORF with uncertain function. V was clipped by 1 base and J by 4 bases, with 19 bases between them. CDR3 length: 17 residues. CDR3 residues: CASSQFRALLQGTEAFF. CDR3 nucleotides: TGCGCCAGCAGTCAATTTCGGGCCCTCCTCCAGGGCACTGAAGCTTTCTTT.

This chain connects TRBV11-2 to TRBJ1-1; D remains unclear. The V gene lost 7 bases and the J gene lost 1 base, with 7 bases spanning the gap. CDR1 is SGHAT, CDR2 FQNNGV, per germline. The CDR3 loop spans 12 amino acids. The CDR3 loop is CASIPWNTEAFF. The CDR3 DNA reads TGTGCCAGCATCCCATGGAACACTGAAGCTTTCTTT.

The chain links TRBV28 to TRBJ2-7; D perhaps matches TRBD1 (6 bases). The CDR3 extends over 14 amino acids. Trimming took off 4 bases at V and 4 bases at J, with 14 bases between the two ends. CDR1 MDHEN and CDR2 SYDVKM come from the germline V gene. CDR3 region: CASSSIFTGYEQYF. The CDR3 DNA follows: TGTGCCAGCAGTTCTATATTTACAGGGTACGAGCAGTACTTC.

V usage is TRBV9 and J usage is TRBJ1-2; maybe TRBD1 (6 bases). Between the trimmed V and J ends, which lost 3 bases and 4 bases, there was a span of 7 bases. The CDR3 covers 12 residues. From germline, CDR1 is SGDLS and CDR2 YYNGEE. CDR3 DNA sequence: TGTGCCAGCAGCGGAGGGGGCTATGGCTACACCTTC. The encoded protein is CASSGGGYGYTF.

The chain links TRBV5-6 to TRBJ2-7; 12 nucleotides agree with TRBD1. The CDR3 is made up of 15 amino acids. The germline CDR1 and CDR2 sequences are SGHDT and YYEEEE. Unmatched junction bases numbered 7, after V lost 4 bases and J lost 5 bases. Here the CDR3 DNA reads TGTGCCAGCAGCCCCTGGGACAGGGGGCCCCACGAGCAGTACTTC. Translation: CASSPWDRGPHEQYF.